The 30 T cell receptor beta chains below all came from one sample that was sequenced in a study of shared clonotypes between healthy human individuals. Repertoires were generated with immunoSEQ multiplex PCR, while TCRdb's copy carries only in-frame clones and drops some. Found here are more than 2,000,000 clones, 93% of them singletons; the top ten hold about 0.39%. Sequences were obtained from naive CD4+ T cells from PBMCs. Subset meaning: CD45RA+ positively selected. The receptors here all came from a man younger than 35 in good health. Some clones in this sample may be carry-over from other donors' samples.

The chain joins TRBV5-1 to TRBJ1-2; D is undetermined. Germline V gene data show CDR1 as SGHRS and CDR2 as YFSETQ. Trimming removed 1 base from V and 4 bases from J, with 11 bases in between. CDR3 length equals 14 residues. CDR3 sequence: CASSLPGLGYGYTF. The CDR3 DNA is TGCGCCAGCAGCTTGCCTGGGTTGGGCTATGGCTACACCTTC.

Written as DNA, the CDR3 is TGTGCCAGCAGCTGGGGAGGCCAGAACACTGAAGCTTTCTTT. It yields the protein CASSWGGQNTEAFF. The J gene is TRBJ1-1, the V gene TRBV7-2; D call uncertain. Looked up from germline, CDR1 is SGHTA and CDR2 is FQGNSA. The V end was cut by 4 bases, the J end by 1 base, with 10 bases between. This CDR3 has 14 residues. Together with reference TRBV7-2 and TRBJ1-1, the CDR3 gives the full variable domain: GAGVSQSPSNKVTEKGKDVELRCDPISGHTALYWYRQSLGQGLEFLIYFQGNSAPDKSGLPSDRFSAERTGGSVSTLTIQRTQQEDSAVYLCASSWGGQNTEAFFGQGTRLTVV.

This chain links TRBV5-1 with TRBJ1-1, with D possibly being TRBD1 (5 bases). The germline V gene encodes CDR1 SGHRS and CDR2 YFSETQ. The V end was cut by 1 base, the J end by 4 bases, with 11 bases between. This CDR3 region has 14 residues. DNA for the CDR3: TGCGCCAGCAGCTTGCGGGGGACGGCCACTGAAGCTTTCTTT. Protein product: CASSLRGTATEAFF.

V and J are TRBV11-1 and TRBJ2-7, with D perhaps TRBD2 (6 bases). Germline-derived CDR1 and CDR2 are SGHAT and FQDESV (reference sequence). Deletions cut 5 bases from V and 3 bases from J, with 23 bases between. CDR3 length equals 17 residues. The CDR3 here is CASSDSNDAGRRYEQYF. CDR3 sequence (DNA): TGTGCCAGCAGCGATTCTAACGATGCGGGACGGCGCTACGAGCAGTACTTC.

V and J are TRBV6-5 and TRBJ2-7, with 11 bases that match TRBD1. V lost 2 bases to trimming and J lost 6 bases; unmatched junction nucleotides: 3. In germline, CDR1 is MNHEY, CDR2 SVGAGI. There are 14 residues in the CDR3. CDR3 in amino acids: CASSYGTGGREQYF. CDR3 DNA sequence: TGTGCCAGCAGTTACGGGACAGGGGGTCGCGAGCAGTACTTC.

The V gene is TRBV20-1, the J gene TRBJ2-1; D call uncertain. The V gene lost 6 bases and the J gene lost 8 bases, with 11 bases spanning the gap. CDR3 length: 11 amino acids. The V gene's germline CDR1 is DFQATT and CDR2 SNEGSKA (reference sequence). This CDR3 is CSAQSTDEQFF. The CDR3 nucleotides are TGCAGTGCCCAATCTACGGATGAGCAGTTCTTC.

This clone has only one observation. V usage is TRBV11-2 and J usage is TRBJ2-2; D gene unclear. V lost 3 bases to trimming and J lost 2 bases, with 7 bases between them. This CDR3 comprises 14 residues. Germline values: CDR1 SGHAT, CDR2 FQNNGV. The CDR3 spells CASSFDHNTGELFF. The DNA of the CDR3 is TGTGCCAGCAGCTTCGACCATAACACCGGGGAGCTGTTTTTT.

This clone was recorded only once. The V call is TRBV27, the J call TRBJ2-3; either TRBD1 or TRBD2 may fit D (5 bases each). V was trimmed by 7 bases and J by 9 bases, leaving 29 bases between them. The CDR3 loop spans 17 amino acids. Per germline, CDR1 MNHEY and CDR2 SMNVEV (reference sequence). CDR3 sequence reads: CASTRFAPFGTGGTQYF. For the CDR3, the DNA is TGTGCCAGCACCAGGTTCGCGCCTTTTGGTACTGGGGGAACGCAGTATTTT.

The V call is TRBV7-2, the J call TRBJ2-5; TRBD1 agrees at 11 bases. With V trimmed by 1 base and J by 5 bases, 12 bases remained unmatched. The CDR3 is 18 residues long. Germline V CDR1 and CDR2: SGHTA, FQGNSA. In nucleotides, the CDR3 is TGTGCCAGCAGCTTAGAAGGAGTGGACAGGGGGCCTTTCGAGACCCAGTACTTC. Its protein is CASSLEGVDRGPFETQYF.

The chain carries TRBV2 and TRBJ2-5; D ambiguous. The V and J ends lost 1 base and 11 bases respectively, with 11 bases between them. This CDR3 has 12 residues. Germline CDR1 reads SNHLY; CDR2 reads FYNNEI. In nucleotides, the CDR3 is TGTGCCAGCAGTGAAGGCCCGACCCATCAGTACTTC. Translating it yields CASSEGPTHQYF.

The genes are TRBV10-3 and TRBJ1-1, with a weak D call TRBD1 (6 bases). Germline V CDR1 and CDR2: ENHRY, SYGVKD. V was pared by 3 bases and J by 5 bases, with 13 bases between. CDR3 size: 14 residues. DNA of the CDR3: TGTGCCATCAGTGAACAGGGAGGGGGAACTGAAGCTTTCTTT. Amino acids: CAISEQGGGTEAFF.

This chain connects TRBV9 to TRBJ2-7; D ambiguous. This CDR3 is built from 13 residues. Trimming shortened V by 3 bases and J by 2 bases, and 9 bases separated the two germline ends. From germline, CDR1 is SGDLS and CDR2 YYNGEE. The CDR3 here is CASSAGTTYEQYF. DNA of the CDR3: TGTGCCAGCAGCGCAGGAACAACCTACGAGCAGTACTTC.

V gene TRBV7-8 combines with J gene TRBJ2-3; D unresolved. This CDR3 is 12 amino acids long. Per germline, CDR1 SGHVS and CDR2 FQNEAQ. Trimming left V 0 bases short and J 6 bases short, with 4 bases between. The CDR3 DNA reads TGTGCCAGCAGCTTAGCGCATGATACGCAGTATTTT. This sequence encodes CASSLAHDTQYF.

This chain links TRBV6-6 with TRBJ2-5; D uncertain. CDR1 is MNHNY and CDR2 is SVGAGI in the germline V gene (reference sequence). The CDR3 totals 10 residues. With 8 bases removed from V and 3 bases from J, the gap between germline ends came to 4 bases. As DNA, the CDR3 is TGTGCCAGCGGTAAAGAGACCCAGTACTTC. It specifies CASGKETQYF.

The chain couples TRBV7-9 to TRBJ2-3, with D perhaps TRBD2 (6 bases). This CDR3 spans 15 amino acids. In germline, CDR1 is SEHNR, CDR2 FQNEAQ (reference sequence). V lost 2 bases to trimming and J lost 6 bases, with 15 bases between them. CDR3 protein: CASSLRATSKDTQYF. DNA of the CDR3: TGTGCCAGCAGCTTACGGGCGACTAGTAAGGATACGCAGTATTTT.

V gene TRBV27 combines with J gene TRBJ2-7; maybe TRBD1 (5 bases). V shed 6 bases and J shed 3 bases, with 21 bases lying between them. The CDR3 totals 16 residues. Per the germline V gene, CDR1 is MNHEY and CDR2 is SMNVEV (reference sequence). CDR3 loop: CASRSPATGSVYEQYF. The CDR3 nucleotides are TGTGCCAGCAGGTCACCGGCAACAGGAAGTGTCTACGAGCAGTACTTC.

The chain uses TRBV28 and TRBJ2-3; tentative D call: TRBD2 (6 bases). V was pared by 3 bases and J by 0 bases, with 10 bases between. This CDR3 region has 15 residues. Germline V lookup: CDR1 MDHEN, CDR2 SYDVKM. Here the CDR3 DNA reads TGTGCCAGCAGTTTCCAGCGGGCTAGCACAGATACGCAGTATTTT. This sequence encodes CASSFQRASTDTQYF.

This clone was counted between two and nine times. The J gene is TRBJ2-2, the V gene TRBV7-9; D is unclear. The CDR3 loop spans 12 amino acids. Looked up from germline, CDR1 is SEHNR and CDR2 is FQNEAQ (reference sequence). The germline V and J ends were trimmed by 6 bases and 1 base, with 3 bases remaining between them. For the CDR3, the DNA is TGTGCCAGCAGGGGGAACACCGGGGAGCTGTTTTTT. Translating gives CASRGNTGELFF. The full variable domain, its missing parts supplied by reference TRBV7-9 and TRBJ2-2, is DTGVSQNPRHKITKRGQNVTFRCDPISEHNRLYWYRQTLGQGPEFLTYFQNEAQLEKSRLLSDRFSAERPKGSFSTLEIQRTEQGDSAMYLCASRGNTGELFFGEGSRLTVL.

The chain joins TRBV9 to TRBJ2-2; a weak D match, TRBD2 (6 bases). Per germline, CDR1 SGDLS and CDR2 YYNGEE. Trimming took off 4 bases at V and 3 bases at J, with 16 bases between the two ends. The CDR3 runs to 16 residues. This CDR3 is CASSPSGGMDTGELFF. CDR3 nucleotides: TGTGCCAGCAGCCCCTCCGGCGGGATGGACACCGGGGAGCTGTTTTTT.

J is TRBJ1-2 and V is TRBV28; TRBD1 agrees at 7 bases. The ends lost 11 bases at V and 6 bases at J; junction bases unmatched: 6. This CDR3 has 11 amino acids. CDR1 is MDHEN, CDR2 SYDVKM, per germline. CDR3 residues: CAVTGVNGYTF. The DNA of the CDR3 is TGTGCCGTAACAGGGGTGAATGGCTACACCTTC.

This clone was seen once. The V gene is TRBV6-6, the J gene TRBJ1-2; TRBD1 is a possible D gene (6 bases). V lost 0 bases, J lost 6 bases, and 11 bases lay in between. CDR3 size: 14 residues. Germline CDR1 is MNHNY and CDR2 is SVGAGI (reference sequence). The CDR3 here is CASSYSQGRDGYTF. As DNA, the CDR3 is TGTGCCAGCAGTTACTCGCAGGGGCGGGATGGCTACACCTTC.

The chain recombines TRBV27 with TRBJ2-1, with D possibly matching TRBD1 (5 bases). CDR3 length: 15 amino acids. The germline CDR1 and CDR2 sequences are MNHEY and SMNVEV (reference sequence). The V gene lost 1 base and the J gene lost 7 bases, with 14 bases spanning the gap. The CDR3 reads CASSLFIGAANEQFF. CDR3 DNA sequence: TGTGCCAGCAGTTTATTTATAGGGGCGGCAAATGAGCAGTTCTTC.

The CDR3 region is CASSRYPGLAGKQYF. CDR3 DNA sequence: TGTGCCAGCAGCCGATATCCGGGACTAGCGGGAAAGCAGTACTTC. This chain links TRBV7-2 with TRBJ2-7; 13 nucleotides align to TRBD2. Unmatched junction bases numbered 9, after V lost 5 bases and J lost 8 bases. The length of the CDR3 is 15 residues. Looked up from germline, CDR1 is SGHTA and CDR2 is FQGNSA.

The rearrangement links TRBV28 to TRBJ1-5; D is unresolved. The CDR3 is 13 residues long. Germline assignment: CDR1 MDHEN and CDR2 SYDVKM. V was clipped by 4 bases and J by 3 bases, with 7 bases between them. CDR3 sequence reads: CASSWTLNQPQHF. CDR3 nucleotides: TGTGCCAGCAGTTGGACCCTCAATCAGCCCCAGCATTTT.

The V gene is TRBV6-1, the J gene TRBJ2-7; 7 bases are shared with TRBD1. V gave up 1 base and J gave up 3 bases; unmatched junction bases: 6. The CDR3 sequence is 15 residues long. In germline, CDR1 is MNHNS, CDR2 SASEGT. In DNA, the CDR3 is TGTGCCAGCAGTGAAGTGGGGACAGTTAACTACGAGCAGTACTTC. Amino acid sequence: CASSEVGTVNYEQYF.

The chain links TRBV29-1 to TRBJ1-2, with D unclear. In germline, CDR1 is SQVTM, CDR2 ANQGSEA. This CDR3 is 15 amino acids long. Trimming removed 3 bases at V and 1 base at J, with 15 bases between. The chain's CDR3 is CSVDRLINLNYGYTF. CDR3 in DNA: TGCAGCGTTGATAGACTCATAAACCTTAACTATGGCTACACCTTC.

The gene calls are TRBV4-3 and TRBJ1-5, with D possibly matching TRBD1 (6 bases). The CDR3 totals 15 residues. Trimming cost V 2 bases and J 4 bases, with 12 bases left between them. Germline CDR1 and CDR2: LGHNA and YSLEER. The CDR3, as DNA: TGCGCCAGCAGCCAATCCGGGACAACGAATCAGCCCCAGCATTTT. Its translation: CASSQSGTTNQPQHF.

V is TRBV4-3 and J is TRBJ1-2; D is possibly TRBD1 (6 bases). This CDR3 has 13 amino acids. V lost 2 bases, J lost 10 bases, and 14 bases lay in between. The germline gives CDR1 LGHNA, CDR2 YSLEER. The CDR3: CASSQFQGSDYTF. CDR3 DNA sequence: TGCGCCAGCAGCCAATTCCAGGGGAGTGACTACACCTTC.

The chain employs TRBV7-2 and TRBJ2-1; 11 nucleotides line up with TRBD2. With V trimmed by 0 bases and J by 7 bases, 8 bases remained unmatched. The CDR3 sequence is 17 residues long. The germline V gene encodes CDR1 SGHTA and CDR2 FQGNSA. Here the CDR3 reads CASSLARLAGGWNEQFF. Here the CDR3 DNA reads TGTGCCAGCAGCTTAGCTCGCCTAGCGGGAGGTTGGAATGAGCAGTTCTTC.

This chain links TRBV4-2 with TRBJ1-3; no clear D gene. Germline V CDR1 and CDR2: LGHNA, YNFKEQ. V gave up 4 bases and J gave up 0 bases, with 10 bases separating them. CDR3 length: 15 residues. CDR3 bases: TGTGCCAGCAGCCCCCTGGGCCACTCTGGAAACACCATATATTTT. Protein sequence: CASSPLGHSGNTIYF.